This T cell receptor beta chain is from a study of CD8 T cells in Susac syndrome. It was with random hexamers that about 0.45 to 1 ug RNA was reverse transcribed. TCRdb re-derived calls from the immunoSEQ multiplex PCR reads in MiXCR, one entry per CDR3 protein. Of around 85,000 distinct CDR3 sequences detected, over 90% appear once; the ten largest clones hold 0.4% to 0.5%. Sequencing was performed on CD8+ T cells from PBMCs. The TCR sequence derives from a human donor with Susac syndrome.

The CDR3 protein is CSAFDGRESHEQYF. The CDR3 region has the DNA TGCAGCGCTTTCGACGGCAGGGAGTCTCACGAGCAGTACTTC. The chain combines TRBV29-1 with TRBJ2-7; the D call may be TRBD1 or TRBD2 (5 bases each). Trimming took off 7 bases at V and 5 bases at J, with 21 bases between the two ends. CDR3 length equals 14 residues. Germline V CDR1 and CDR2: SQVTM, ANQGSEA.